The 5 T cell receptor beta chains given below trace back to one sample, sequenced in a study of blood T cells in healthy people across ages. A second PCR of 7 to 11 cycles used a sample-barcoded 5' primer and a J-beta primer mix. Each CDR3 protein is one row after TCRdb ran MiXCR on the 5' RACE reads. This table has 1 million or so distinct CDR3 sequences, roughly 45% appearing once. Sequenced material: blood. All receptors come from a woman aged 60-75 years in good health.

Note on this clonotype: Its ends do not fully match the called genes, so a read error is possible. The chain carries TRBV5-5 and TRBJ1-2, with 7 bases lining up with TRBD1. This CDR3 is 14 amino acids long. In germline, CDR1 is SGHKS, CDR2 YYEKEE (reference sequence). CDR3 sequence: CASSRGQTNYGYTF. CDR3 bases: TGCGCCAGCAGCAGGGGACAGACTAACTATGGCTACACCTTC. Full variable domain (missing parts from reference TRBV5-5 and TRBJ1-2): DAGVTQSPTHLIKTRGQQVTLRCSPISGHKSVSWYQQVLGQGPQFIFQYYEKEERGRGNFPDRFSARQFPNYSSELNVNALLLGDSALYLCASSRGQTNYGYTFGSGTRLTVV.

This sequence joins TRBV29-1 and TRBJ1-5; 7 bases line up with TRBD1. The CDR3 spans 13 residues. With V trimmed by 4 bases and J by 5 bases, 5 bases remained unmatched. The germline gives CDR1 SQVTM, CDR2 ANQGSEA. CDR3 in DNA: TGCAGCGTTGGACAGGGAATTGATCAGCCCCAGCATTTT. Amino acids: CSVGQGIDQPQHF.

The genes are TRBV5-6 and TRBJ2-3; tentatively, D is TRBD2 (6 bases). With 5 bases removed from V and 6 bases from J, the gap between germline ends came to 19 bases. Germline loops: CDR1 SGHDT, CDR2 YYEEEE. The CDR3 runs 15 residues. Here the CDR3 reads CASSSGGRREDTQYF. As DNA, the CDR3 is TGTGCCAGCAGTTCCGGCGGACGACGGGAGGATACGCAGTATTTT.

This clonotype was detected only a few times. The rearrangement joins TRBV20-1 to TRBJ2-3; tentatively, D is TRBD1 or TRBD2 (5 bases each). The CDR3 has 14 amino acids. Germline V gene sequence: CDR1 DFQATT, CDR2 SNEGSKA (reference sequence). Trimming cost V 5 bases and J 1 base, with 13 bases left between them. Here the CDR3 reads CSAPRGGRTDTQYF. For the CDR3, the DNA is TGCAGTGCTCCTCGGGGCGGGCGCACAGATACGCAGTATTTT.

This clonotype was picked up a small number of times. The rearrangement joins TRBV2 to TRBJ2-3, with 9 bases aligning to TRBD2. Losses at the gene ends were 4 bases for V and 3 bases for J; bases not matched to a gene: 8. The germline gives CDR1 SNHLY, CDR2 FYNNEI. The CDR3 length is 16 residues. As DNA, the CDR3 is TGTGCCAGCAGTGGTTTAGCGGGAGTCCGGACAGATACGCAGTATTTT. Translated: CASSGLAGVRTDTQYF.